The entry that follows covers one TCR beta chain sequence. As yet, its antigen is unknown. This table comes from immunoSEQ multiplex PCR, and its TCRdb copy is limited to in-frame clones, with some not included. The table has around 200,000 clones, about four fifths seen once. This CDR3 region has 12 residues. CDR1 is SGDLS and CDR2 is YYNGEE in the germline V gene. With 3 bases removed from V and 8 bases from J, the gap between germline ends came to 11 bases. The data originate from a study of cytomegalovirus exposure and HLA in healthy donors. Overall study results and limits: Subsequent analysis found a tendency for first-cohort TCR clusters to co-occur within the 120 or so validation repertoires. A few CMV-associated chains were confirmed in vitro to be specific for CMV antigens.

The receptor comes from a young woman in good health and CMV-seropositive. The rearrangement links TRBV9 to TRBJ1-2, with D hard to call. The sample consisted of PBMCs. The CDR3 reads CASSALWEGYTF. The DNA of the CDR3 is TGTGCCAGCAGCGCACTATGGGAGGGCTACACCTTC.